The clone carrying this T cell receptor beta chain was seen a handful of times. The CDR3 is 15 residues long. Germline assignment: CDR1 LNHNV and CDR2 YYDKDF (reference sequence). V was shortened by 0 bases and J by 8 bases, with 16 bases between the two germline ends. The entry originates in a study of regulatory T cells in long-lasting Graves disease. Investigators prepared the TCR beta libraries by applying iRepertoire HTBI primers and Arm-PCR of CDR3 regions. From the multiplex PCR reads, TCRdb called clonotypes with MiXCR, one entry per CDR3 protein. The data show 350,000 to 500,000 distinct CDR3 sequences, around 17% seen once. Noted time point: newly diagnosed GD, antithyroid drugs for less than 3 months. Preparation of the TCR library used RNA extracted from PBMCs. By American Thyroid Association guidelines, Graves' disease was diagnosed in the cohort. This sample was shared with a second study, whose subject was T cells in Graves' hyperthyroidism and ophthalmopathy. That work adds: Exclusion followed for patients with uncontrolled infection, other autoimmune disease, pregnancy or lactation. Carried out on the TCR CDR3, a first-round RT-PCR used the HTBI primer set. Clonotypes that were expanded in thyroid above 0.001 mostly appeared in blood too.

The sequence was obtained from a woman younger than 30 with Graves disease. The chain links TRBV15 to TRBJ1-2; D is possibly TRBD1 (5 bases). The sample in question was peripheral blood mononuclear cells (PBMCs), obtained at new diagnosis, from a patient treated with antithyroid drugs. For the CDR3, the DNA is TGTGCCACCAGCAGAGAAAGGTTCGGGACGTCGGGCTACACCTTC. This gives the protein CATSRERFGTSGYTF.